The 11 T cell receptor beta chains below all came from one sample that was sequenced in a study of spatial heterogeneity in lung cancer. Time point of the sample: sample taken at primary tumor resection. Unsorted whole RNA from tumor, nontumor lung or frozen PBMC underwent sequencing. TCRdb passed the 5' RACE reads through MiXCR, listing each CDR3 protein once. Among about 5,000 distinct CDR3 sequences listed, roughly 18% were seen once. The sample consisted of normal lung tissue next to the tumor, taken at surgery. All receptors derive from a male donor with early-stage non-small cell lung cancer.

This clonotype is judged medium-sized. Within a library made for alpha chains, this beta chain is off target, and its count is uninformative. V gene TRBV7-2 combines with J gene TRBJ2-2; D is unclear. From germline, CDR1 is SGHTA and CDR2 FQGNSA. This CDR3 contains 14 residues. Trimming cost V 3 bases and J 1 base, with 6 bases left between them. The CDR3 sequence: CASSFDKNTGELFF. DNA of the CDR3: TGTGCCAGCAGCTTTGACAAGAACACCGGGGAGCTGTTTTTT. Supplemented by reference TRBV7-2 and TRBJ2-2, the full variable domain reads GAGVSQSPSNKVTEKGKDVELRCDPISGHTALYWYRQSLGQGLEFLIYFQGNSAPDKSGLPSDRFSAERTGGSVSTLTIQRTQQEDSAVYLCASSFDKNTGELFFGEGSRLTVL.

In this sample, this clonotype is medium-sized. Found in a library prepared for alpha chains, this beta chain is an off-target read, and its abundance has little meaning. The chain links TRBV18 to TRBJ2-7; weak D call: TRBD1 (5 bases). Deletions cut 4 bases from V and 3 bases from J, with 10 bases between. Germline V gives CDR1 KGHSH, CDR2 LQKENI. The CDR3 length is 13 residues. Here the CDR3 reads CASSLTDIYEQYV. The CDR3 region has the DNA TGTGCCAGCTCACTAACGGACATCTACGAGCAGTACGTC.

This clonotype was recorded only once. This beta chain lies outside the target of a library built for alpha chains; its clone size means little. The V call is TRBV10-3, the J call TRBJ2-1; D is unclear. The CDR3 runs 11 residues. Per germline, CDR1 ENHRY and CDR2 SYGVKD. V was cut by 3 bases and J by 9 bases, with 6 bases left in between. The DNA of the CDR3 is TGTGCCATCAGTGATATGGTTGAGCAGTTCTTC. This translates into CAISDMVEQFF.

This clonotype was counted many times. Since it is a stray read in a library aimed at alpha chains, this beta chain has a size that is not meaningful. This chain joins TRBV20-1 and TRBJ2-5; a weak D match, TRBD1 (6 bases). This CDR3 is 14 amino acids long. Germline loops: CDR1 DFQATT, CDR2 SNEGSKA (reference sequence). Trimming took 6 bases from V and 1 from J, leaving 15 bases between them. The CDR3 here is CSATGGGRQETQYF. The CDR3 nucleotides are TGCAGTGCCACTGGGGGCGGGCGCCAAGAGACCCAGTACTTC.

Regarding this clonotype: This beta chain came through as a stray read in a library set up for alpha chains, and its size says little. J is TRBJ2-2 and V is TRBV2, with unresolved D. The V and J ends lost 2 bases and 2 bases respectively, with 12 bases between them. Germline CDR1 SNHLY, CDR2 FYNNEI. The CDR3 sequence is 16 residues long. Written as DNA, the CDR3 is TGTGCCAGCAGTGAATTGGGTCGGAGAAACACCGGGGAGCTGTTTTTT. It translates to CASSELGRRNTGELFF.

This clonotype was recorded at least ten times. This beta chain turned up in a library designed for alpha chains; as an off-target read, its abundance says little. J is TRBJ1-2 and V is TRBV11-2, with D maybe TRBD1 (5 bases). Germline CDR1 is SGHAT and CDR2 is FQNNGV. V lost 5 bases and J lost 0, with 16 bases in between. The CDR3 is 16 amino acids. The CDR3 DNA is TGTGCCAGCAGCCCAGCGGGGGTTTCCGCTAACTATGGCTACACCTTC. Translation: CASSPAGVSANYGYTF.

This clonotype is labeled medium-sized. For a library built for alpha chains, this beta chain is a stray read; little rests on its size. The chain couples TRBV7-9 to TRBJ1-3; weak D call: TRBD1 (6 bases). The V end lost 3 bases, the J end lost 0 bases, and 9 bases lay between the germline ends. CDR3 size: 15 residues. Germline V lookup: CDR1 SEHNR, CDR2 FQNEAQ (reference sequence). The CDR3 DNA follows: TGTGCCAGCAGCTTGACAGGCTTCTCTGGAAACACCATATATTTT. This sequence encodes CASSLTGFSGNTIYF.

By its share, this clonotype is medium-sized (0.01 to 0.1%). The size of this beta chain means little, since it is a stray read in a library made for alpha chains. The chain has TRBV27 and TRBJ2-3; D gene unclear. Germline V gives CDR1 MNHEY, CDR2 SMNVEV (reference sequence). The CDR3 spans 15 residues. V lost 7 bases and J 1 base, leaving 15 bases between the germline ends. The CDR3 DNA is TGTGCCAGCACCAACTTTGATAGAGGCACAGATACGCAGTATTTT. Translated, it gives CASTNFDRGTDTQYF.

This clonotype occurred a few times. This beta chain is an off-target read within a library intended for alpha chains, so its frequency means little. This rearrangement joins TRBV3-1 to TRBJ2-3; 11 nucleotides agree with TRBD2. The V segment lost 3 bases and the J segment 2 bases; nucleotides outside the gene matches: 4. The germline V gene encodes CDR1 LGHDT and CDR2 YNNKEL (reference sequence). This CDR3 has 16 residues. CDR3 region: CASSQLAGGTTDTQYF. The CDR3 DNA sequence: TGTGCCAGCAGCCAGTTAGCGGGGGGGACCACAGATACGCAGTATTTT.

This clonotype is medium-sized (0.01 to 0.1%). This beta chain lies outside the target of a library built for alpha chains; its clone size means little. V gene TRBV2 combines with J gene TRBJ2-7; D might be TRBD2 (5 bases). V lost 4 bases, J lost 2 bases, and 12 bases lay in between. Germline V gene lookup returns CDR1 SNHLY and CDR2 FYNNEI. The CDR3 totals 14 residues. CDR3 DNA: TGTGCCAGCAGTGGAACGGGGATAACCTACGAGCAGTACTTC. Amino acid sequence: CASSGTGITYEQYF.

In regard to this clonotype: This beta chain was picked up by a library intended for alpha chains and is off target, so its count carries little meaning. The chain couples TRBV5-5 to TRBJ2-7; no clear D. Trimming shortened V by 0 bases and J by 0 bases, and 10 bases separated the two germline ends. The length of the CDR3 is 15 residues. Per the germline V gene, CDR1 is SGHKS and CDR2 is YYEKEE (reference sequence). CDR3 in DNA: TGTGCCAGCAGCTTGGATTACGGAAGCTCCTACGAGCAGTACTTC. Translated, it gives CASSLDYGSSYEQYF.